This TCR beta chain comes out of a study of CD8+ T cells in alopecia areata. As for the study in general: The study gave treated patients oral tofacitinib at 5 to 10 mg twice daily.

The CDR3 spans 12 residues. Germline CDR1 SGHTA, CDR2 FQGTGA. Trimming left V 1 base short and J 7 bases short, with 5 bases between. Extraction of RNA preceded its reverse transcription into cDNA, which served as the sequencing template. Profiled with immunoSEQ multiplex PCR; TCRdb holds only in-frame clones, not every one. This sample yields around 140,000 clones, of which roughly 86% are seen a single time; less than 15% belongs to the top ten. Treatment reported: oral pan-JAK inhibitor, 5-10 mg twice daily. The sample consisted of CD8+ T cells sorted from blood, taken at week 4, from a patient treated with tofacitinib. The TCR sequence derives from a human donor with alopecia areata. The chain joins TRBV7-3 to TRBJ2-1, with D unresolved. CDR3 nucleotide sequence: TGTGCCAGCAGCTTAATCGGGAATGAGCAGTTCTTC. This gives the protein CASSLIGNEQFF. The whole variable domain, filled in from reference TRBV7-3 and TRBJ2-1, reads GAGVSQTPSNKVTEKGKYVELRCDPISGHTALYWYRQSLGQGPEFLIYFQGTGAADDSGLPNDRFFAVRPEGSVSTLKIQRTERGDSAVYLCASSLIGNEQFFGPGTRLTVL.